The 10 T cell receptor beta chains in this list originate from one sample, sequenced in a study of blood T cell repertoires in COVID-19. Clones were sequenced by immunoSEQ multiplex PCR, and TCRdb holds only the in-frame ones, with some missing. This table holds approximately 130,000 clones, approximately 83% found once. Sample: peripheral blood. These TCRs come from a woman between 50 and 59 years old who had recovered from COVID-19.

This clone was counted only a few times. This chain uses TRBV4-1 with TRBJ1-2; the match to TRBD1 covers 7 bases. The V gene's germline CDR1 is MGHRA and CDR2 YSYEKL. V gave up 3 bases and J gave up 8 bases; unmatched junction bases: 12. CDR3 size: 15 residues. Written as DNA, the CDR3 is TGCGCCAGCAGCCAGGGACCGAAGGGGGCAGGAGGCTACACCTTC. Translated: CASSQGPKGAGGYTF.

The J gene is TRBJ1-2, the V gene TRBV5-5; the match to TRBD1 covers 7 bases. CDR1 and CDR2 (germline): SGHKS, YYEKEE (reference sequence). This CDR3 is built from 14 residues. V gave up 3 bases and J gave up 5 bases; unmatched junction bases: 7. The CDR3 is CASSSRGREYGYTF. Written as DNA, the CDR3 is TGTGCCAGCAGCTCGAGGGGGCGCGAGTATGGCTACACCTTC.

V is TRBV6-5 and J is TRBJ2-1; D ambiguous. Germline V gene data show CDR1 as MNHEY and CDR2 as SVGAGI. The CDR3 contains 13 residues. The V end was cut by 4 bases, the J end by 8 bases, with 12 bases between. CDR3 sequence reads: CASSLSFRDEQFF. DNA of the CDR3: TGTGCCAGCAGTTTATCATTTAGAGATGAGCAGTTCTTC.

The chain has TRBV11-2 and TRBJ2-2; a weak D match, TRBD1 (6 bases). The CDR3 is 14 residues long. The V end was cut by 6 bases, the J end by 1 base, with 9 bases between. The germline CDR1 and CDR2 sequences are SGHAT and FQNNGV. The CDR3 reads CASSRRGNTGELFF. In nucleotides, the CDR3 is TGTGCCAGCAGTCGCAGGGGGAACACCGGGGAGCTGTTTTTT.

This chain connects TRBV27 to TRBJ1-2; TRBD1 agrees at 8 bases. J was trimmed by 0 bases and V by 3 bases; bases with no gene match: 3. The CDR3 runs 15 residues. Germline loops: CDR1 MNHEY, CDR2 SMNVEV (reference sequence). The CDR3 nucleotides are TGTGCCAGCAGTTTTCTACAGGGGGCTAACTATGGCTACACCTTC. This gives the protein CASSFLQGANYGYTF.

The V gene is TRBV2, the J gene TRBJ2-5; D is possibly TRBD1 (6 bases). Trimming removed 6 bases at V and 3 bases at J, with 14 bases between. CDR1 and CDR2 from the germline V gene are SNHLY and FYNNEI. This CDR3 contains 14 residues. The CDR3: CASRQGRGKETQYF. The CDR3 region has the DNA TGTGCCAGCAGACAGGGTCGGGGAAAAGAGACCCAGTACTTC.

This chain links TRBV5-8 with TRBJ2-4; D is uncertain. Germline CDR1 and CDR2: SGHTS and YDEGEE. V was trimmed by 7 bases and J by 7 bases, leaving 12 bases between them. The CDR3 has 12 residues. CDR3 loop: CASGWPGNIQYF. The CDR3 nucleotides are TGTGCCAGCGGATGGCCCGGGAACATTCAGTACTTC.

Written as DNA, the CDR3 is TGTGCCAGCAGCTTTAGCCCGATAGATACGCAGTATTTT. This encodes CASSFSPIDTQYF. The rearrangement joins TRBV7-2 to TRBJ2-3; D not certain. CDR1 and CDR2 from the germline V gene are SGHTA and FQGNSA. V lost 3 bases, J lost 5 bases, and 9 bases lay in between. This CDR3 has 13 residues.

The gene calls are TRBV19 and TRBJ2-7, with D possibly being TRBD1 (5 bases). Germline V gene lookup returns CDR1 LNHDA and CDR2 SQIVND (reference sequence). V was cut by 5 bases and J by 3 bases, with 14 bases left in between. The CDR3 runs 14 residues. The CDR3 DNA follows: TGTGCCAGTAGTCCCCAGACAGACTTCTACGAGCAGTACTTC. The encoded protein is CASSPQTDFYEQYF.

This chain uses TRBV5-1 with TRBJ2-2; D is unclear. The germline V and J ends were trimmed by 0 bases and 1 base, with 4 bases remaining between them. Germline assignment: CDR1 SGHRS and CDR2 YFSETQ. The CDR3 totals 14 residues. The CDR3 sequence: CASSLGLNTGELFF. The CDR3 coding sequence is TGCGCCAGCAGCTTGGGACTGAACACCGGGGAGCTGTTTTTT.